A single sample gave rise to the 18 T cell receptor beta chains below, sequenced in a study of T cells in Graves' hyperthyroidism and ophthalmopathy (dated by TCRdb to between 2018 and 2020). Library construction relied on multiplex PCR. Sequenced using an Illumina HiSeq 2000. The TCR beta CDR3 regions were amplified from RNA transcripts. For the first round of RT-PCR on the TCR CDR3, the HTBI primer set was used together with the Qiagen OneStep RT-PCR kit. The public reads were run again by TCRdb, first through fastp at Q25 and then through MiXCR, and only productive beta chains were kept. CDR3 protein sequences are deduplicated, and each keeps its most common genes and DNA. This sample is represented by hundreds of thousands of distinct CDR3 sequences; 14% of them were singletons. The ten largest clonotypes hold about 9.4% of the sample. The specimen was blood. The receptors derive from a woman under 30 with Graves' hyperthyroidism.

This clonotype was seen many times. CDR3 region: CASSFWADPKTAKNIQYF. As DNA, the CDR3 is TGTGCCAGCAGTTTTTGGGCAGATCCCAAGACGGCCAAAAACATTCAGTACTTC. The chain is built from TRBV12-3 or TRBV12-4 and TRBJ2-4; D is ambiguous. This CDR3 comprises 18 residues. V lost 3 bases to trimming and J lost 1 base, with 19 bases between them.

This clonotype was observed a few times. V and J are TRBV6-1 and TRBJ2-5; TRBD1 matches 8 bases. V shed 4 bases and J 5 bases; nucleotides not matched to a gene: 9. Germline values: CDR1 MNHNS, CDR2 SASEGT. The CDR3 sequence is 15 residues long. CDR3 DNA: TGTGCCAGCAGTGGGACCGGACAGGGCTGGGAGACCCAGTACTTC. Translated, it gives CASSGTGQGWETQYF.

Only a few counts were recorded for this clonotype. CDR3: CASSLPPVNRADLAKNIQYF. In DNA form, the CDR3 reads TGTGCCAGCAGCTTGCCGCCCGTTAATAGGGCGGATTTAGCCAAAAACATTCAGTACTTC. J is TRBJ2-4 and V is TRBV7-2, with no clear D. The CDR3 consists of 20 residues. V was pared by 3 bases and J by 0 bases, with 24 bases between. The V gene's germline CDR1 is SGHTA and CDR2 FQGNSA.

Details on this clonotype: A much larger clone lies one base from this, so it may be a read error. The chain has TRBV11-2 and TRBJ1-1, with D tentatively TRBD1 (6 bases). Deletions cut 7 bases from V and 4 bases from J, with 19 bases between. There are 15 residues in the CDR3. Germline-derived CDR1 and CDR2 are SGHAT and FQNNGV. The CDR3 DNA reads TGTGCCAGCAACCCTCCGGGGGCGTTGAGCACTGAAGCTTTCTTT. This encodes CASNPPGALSTEAFF.

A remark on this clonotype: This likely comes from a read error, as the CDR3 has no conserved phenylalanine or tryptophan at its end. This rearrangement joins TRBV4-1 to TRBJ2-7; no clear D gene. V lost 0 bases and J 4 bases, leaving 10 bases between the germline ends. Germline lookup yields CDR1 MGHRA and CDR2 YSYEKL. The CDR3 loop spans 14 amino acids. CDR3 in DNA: TGCGCCAGCAGCCAAGACATCACCTTTTACGAGCAGTACTTA. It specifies CASSQDITFYEQYL.

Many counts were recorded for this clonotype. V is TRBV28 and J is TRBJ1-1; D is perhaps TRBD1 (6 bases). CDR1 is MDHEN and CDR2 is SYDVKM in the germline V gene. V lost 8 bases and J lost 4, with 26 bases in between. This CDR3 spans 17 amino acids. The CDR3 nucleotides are TGTGCCAGCCCCCCCCCGGGACACCGGGGATCGGGCACTGAAGCTTTCTTT. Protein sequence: CASPPPGHRGSGTEAFF.

CDR3: CASSSSGTGEVETQYF. The CDR3 DNA is TGTGCCAGCAGCTCTTCCGGGACAGGGGAGGTGGAGACCCAGTACTTC. The V and J genes are TRBV11-1 and TRBJ2-5; 10 nucleotides line up with TRBD1. With V trimmed by 4 bases and J by 5 bases, 10 bases remained unmatched. The CDR3 contains 16 residues. The germline V gene encodes CDR1 SGHAT and CDR2 FQDESV (reference sequence).

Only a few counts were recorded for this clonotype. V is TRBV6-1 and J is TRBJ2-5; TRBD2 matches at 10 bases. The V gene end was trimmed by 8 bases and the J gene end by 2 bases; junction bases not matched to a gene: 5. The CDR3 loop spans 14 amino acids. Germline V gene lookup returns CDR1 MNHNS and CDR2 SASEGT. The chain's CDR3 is CASDWTSGQETQYF. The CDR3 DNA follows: TGTGCCAGCGACTGGACTAGCGGACAAGAGACCCAGTACTTC.

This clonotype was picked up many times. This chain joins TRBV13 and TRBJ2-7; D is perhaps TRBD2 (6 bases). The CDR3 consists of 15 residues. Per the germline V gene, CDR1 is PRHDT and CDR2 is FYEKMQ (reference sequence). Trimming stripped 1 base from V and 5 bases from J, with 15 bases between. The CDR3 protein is CASSLEGTDSHEQYF. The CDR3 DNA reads TGTGCCAGCAGCTTAGAGGGGACTGATTCTCACGAGCAGTACTTC.

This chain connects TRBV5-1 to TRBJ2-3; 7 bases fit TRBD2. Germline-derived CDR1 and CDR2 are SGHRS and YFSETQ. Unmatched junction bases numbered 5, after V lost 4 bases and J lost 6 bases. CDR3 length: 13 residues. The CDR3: CASSRGEIDTQYF. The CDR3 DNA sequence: TGCGCCAGCAGCCGGGGGGAAATTGATACGCAGTATTTT.

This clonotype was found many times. The CDR3: CASSFDSPSYEQYF. The CDR3, as DNA: TGTGCCAGCAGCTTCGACAGCCCCTCCTACGAGCAGTACTTC. The chain carries TRBV11-3 and TRBJ2-7; possible D gene TRBD1, 5 bases. Trimming removed 3 bases at V and 0 bases at J, with 9 bases between. The germline CDR1 and CDR2 sequences are SGHNT and YENEEA. The CDR3 has 14 residues.

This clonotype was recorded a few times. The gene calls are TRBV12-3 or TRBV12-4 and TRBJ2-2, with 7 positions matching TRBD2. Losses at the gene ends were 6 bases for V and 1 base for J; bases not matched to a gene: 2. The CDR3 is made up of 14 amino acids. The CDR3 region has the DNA TGTGCCAGCAGACTAGCGATGAACACCGGGGAGCTGTTTTTT. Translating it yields CASRLAMNTGELFF.

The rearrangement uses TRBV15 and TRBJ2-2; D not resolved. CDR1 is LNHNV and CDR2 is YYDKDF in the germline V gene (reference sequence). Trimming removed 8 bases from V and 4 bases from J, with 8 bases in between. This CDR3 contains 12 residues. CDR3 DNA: TGTGCCACCCGATCGCTCACCGGGGAGCTGTTTTTT. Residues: CATRSLTGELFF. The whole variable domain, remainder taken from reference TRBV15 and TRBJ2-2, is DAMVIQNPRYQVTQFGKPVTLSCSQTLNHNVMYWYQQKSSQAPKLLFHYYDKDFNNEADTPDNFQSRRPNTSFCFLDIRSPGLGDTAMYLCATRSLTGELFFGEGSRLTVL.

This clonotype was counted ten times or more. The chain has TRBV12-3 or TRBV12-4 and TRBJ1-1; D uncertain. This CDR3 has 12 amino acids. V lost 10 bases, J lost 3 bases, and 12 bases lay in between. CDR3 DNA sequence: TGTGCCACCGGAGATGTGGACACTGAAGCTTTCTTT. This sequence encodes CATGDVDTEAFF.

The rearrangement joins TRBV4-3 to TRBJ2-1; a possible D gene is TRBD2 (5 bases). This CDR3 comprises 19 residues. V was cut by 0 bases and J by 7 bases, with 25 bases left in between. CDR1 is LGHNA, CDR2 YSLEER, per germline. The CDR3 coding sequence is TGCGCCAGCAGCCAAGATAAAAGAAGAGGGATTGGCAATCATAATGAGCAGTTCTTC. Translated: CASSQDKRRGIGNHNEQFF.

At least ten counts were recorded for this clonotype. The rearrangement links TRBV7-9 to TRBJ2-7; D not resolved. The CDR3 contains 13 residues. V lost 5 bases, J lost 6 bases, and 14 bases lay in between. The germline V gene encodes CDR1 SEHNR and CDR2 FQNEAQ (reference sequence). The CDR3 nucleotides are TGTGCCAGCAGCCCGAAGGGCAACCTCGAGCAGTACTTC. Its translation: CASSPKGNLEQYF.

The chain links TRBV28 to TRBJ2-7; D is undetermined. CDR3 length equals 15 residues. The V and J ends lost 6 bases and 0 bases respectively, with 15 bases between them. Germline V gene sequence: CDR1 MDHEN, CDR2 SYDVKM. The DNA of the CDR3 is TGTGCCAGCAGGAGGCAGGCCGCCGGCTCCTACGAGCAGTACTTC. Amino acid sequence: CASRRQAAGSYEQYF.

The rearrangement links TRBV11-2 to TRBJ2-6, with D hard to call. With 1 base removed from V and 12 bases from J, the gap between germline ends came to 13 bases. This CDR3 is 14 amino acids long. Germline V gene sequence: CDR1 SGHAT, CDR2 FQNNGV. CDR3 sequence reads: CASSLGAYYSVLTF. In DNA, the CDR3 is TGTGCCAGCAGCTTAGGTGCTTATTACTCCGTCCTGACTTTC.